This T cell receptor (beta chain) was recorded in a study of blood T cell repertoires in COVID-19. Libraries were prepared by immunoSEQ multiplex PCR; TCRdb keeps only in-frame clonotypes and omits some of them. The data hold 55,000 to 80,000 clones, with roughly 90% observed a single time. Germline lookup yields CDR1 MNHNS and CDR2 SASEGT. The CDR3 contains 13 residues. V lost 1 base and J 7 bases, leaving 11 bases between the germline ends. The sequencing input was peripheral blood. The chain is built from TRBV6-1 and TRBJ2-7; weak D call: TRBD1 (5 bases). The TCR was taken from a woman between 55 and 75 years old with acute or convalescent COVID-19. The CDR3 nucleotides are TGTGCCAGCAGTGAAGGAGCAGGGCGAGAGCAGTACGTC. This encodes CASSEGAGREQYV.